The next 27 T cell receptor beta chains were all read from a single sample in a study of T cell repertoires and HLA-DP antigens. Assay used: immunoSEQ multiplex PCR; TCRdb lists only in-frame clones, some missing. The profile covers about 120,000 clones, with 80% to 95% appearing a single time and less than 0.35% taken by the ten largest. Antigens of these TCRs are unknown. Sequencing input: CD4+ T cells from PBMCs. These receptors all come from a woman in her late teens or twenties in good health and CMV-seronegative.

The chain joins TRBV18 to TRBJ2-5; D is undetermined. The ends were cut back, 1 base at V and 1 base at J, with 4 bases in the middle. Germline CDR1 is KGHSH and CDR2 is LQKENI. The CDR3 contains 13 residues. CDR3 protein: CASSPQGQETQYF. In DNA, the CDR3 is TGTGCCAGCTCACCACAGGGCCAAGAGACCCAGTACTTC.

This sequence joins TRBV7-8 and TRBJ1-2; no firm D call. Germline CDR1 and CDR2: SGHVS and FQNEAQ. This CDR3 has 13 residues. Trimming removed 3 bases at V and 8 bases at J, with 13 bases between. The CDR3 sequence: CASSFVALGGYTF. CDR3 nucleotide sequence: TGTGCCAGCAGCTTTGTGGCGTTAGGGGGCTACACCTTC.

This chain connects TRBV29-1 to TRBJ2-3, with no clear D. Between the trimmed V and J ends, which lost 2 bases and 2 bases, there was a span of 8 bases. The length of the CDR3 is 13 residues. Germline lookup yields CDR1 SQVTM and CDR2 ANQGSEA. In nucleotides, the CDR3 is TGCAGCGTTGAAAAGGGCTCCACAGATACGCAGTATTTT. This codes for CSVEKGSTDTQYF.

This sequence joins TRBV30 and TRBJ1-3; no reliable D call. This CDR3 comprises 14 residues. The germline V and J ends were trimmed by 5 bases and 0 bases, with 11 bases remaining between them. Germline assignment: CDR1 GTSNPN and CDR2 SVGIG (reference sequence). CDR3 coding DNA: TGTGCCTGGGAATTCGGGGTCTCTGGAAACACCATATATTTT. As protein: CAWEFGVSGNTIYF.

The chain combines TRBV15 with TRBJ2-5, with D perhaps matching TRBD1 or TRBD2 (5 bases each). CDR1 is LNHNV and CDR2 is YYDKDF in the germline V gene (reference sequence). V lost 5 bases and J lost 4, with 20 bases in between. The CDR3 length is 16 residues. Here the CDR3 DNA reads TGTGCCACCAGCGGACCACCGGGGCTGCCCTTAGAGACCCAGTACTTC. Translating it yields CATSGPPGLPLETQYF.

CDR3 in amino acids: CASSSAGTREQYV. In DNA form, the CDR3 reads TGTGCCAGCAGCTCAGCCGGGACGCGTGAGCAGTACGTC. The genes are TRBV28 and TRBJ2-7, with D tentatively TRBD1 or TRBD2 (5 bases each). Germline-derived CDR1 and CDR2 are MDHEN and SYDVKM. V lost 6 bases to trimming and J lost 7 bases, with 16 bases between them. The CDR3 contains 13 residues.

The V and J genes are TRBV6-1 and TRBJ2-1, with D maybe TRBD2 (5 bases). This CDR3 comprises 12 residues. V lost 6 bases, J lost 2 bases, and 5 bases lay in between. Germline loops: CDR1 MNHNS, CDR2 SASEGT. The CDR3 region has the DNA TGTGCCAGCAGGCGGGCCTACAATGAGCAGTTCTTC. It translates to CASRRAYNEQFF.

The rearrangement links TRBV2 to TRBJ2-1; D gene uncertain. This CDR3 has 11 amino acids. Germline V gene data show CDR1 as SNHLY and CDR2 as FYNNEI. V lost 6 bases and J lost 4, with 4 bases in between. CDR3 loop: CASRWYNEQFF. In DNA form, the CDR3 reads TGTGCCAGCAGGTGGTACAATGAGCAGTTCTTC.

J is TRBJ2-2 and V is TRBV5-4; 11 bases match TRBD2. Losses at the gene ends were 5 bases for V and 5 bases for J; bases not matched to a gene: 5. Germline CDR1 reads SGHNT; CDR2 reads YYREEE (reference sequence). CDR3 length: 15 amino acids. As DNA, the CDR3 is TGTGCCAGCAGATACCTAGCGGGAGGAACCGGGGAGCTGTTTTTT. It translates to CASRYLAGGTGELFF.

This chain uses TRBV7-9 with TRBJ1-3, with TRBD1 matching over 10 bases. From germline, CDR1 is SEHNR and CDR2 FQNEAQ (reference sequence). Germline trimming cut 5 bases from V and 4 bases from J; bases unmatched to any gene: 5. The CDR3 sequence is 15 residues long. As DNA, the CDR3 is TGTGCCAGCAGCCCCGGACAGGGGGAGGGAAACACCATATATTTT. As protein: CASSPGQGEGNTIYF.

The chain has TRBV5-5 and TRBJ1-2, with D uncertain. The CDR3 is 13 residues long. V shed 3 bases and J shed 2 bases, with 8 bases lying between them. Germline-derived CDR1 and CDR2 are SGHKS and YYEKEE (reference sequence). The CDR3 DNA is TGTGCCAGCAGCTGGGATCTAAACTATGGCTACACCTTC. Translation: CASSWDLNYGYTF.

This chain connects TRBV28 to TRBJ2-3, with D maybe TRBD1 (7 bases). CDR3 length: 15 residues. The V gene lost 5 bases and the J gene lost 1 base, with 13 bases spanning the gap. Germline CDR1 reads MDHEN; CDR2 reads SYDVKM. CDR3 region: CASSPGGQRTDTQYF. For the CDR3, the DNA is TGTGCCAGCAGTCCAGGGGGGCAGCGCACAGATACGCAGTATTTT.

The chain is built from TRBV9 and TRBJ1-1, with 10 bases lining up with TRBD1. The CDR3 length is 14 residues. The germline V gene has CDR1 SGDLS and CDR2 YYNGEE. The J segment lost 4 bases and the V segment lost 3 bases, leaving 3 bases of the junction unmatched. CDR3 DNA sequence: TGTGCCAGCAGCGCGAGACAGGGGGCCACTGAAGCTTTCTTT. Its translation is CASSARQGATEAFF.

This chain links TRBV28 with TRBJ2-7; 12 nucleotides align to TRBD1. The germline V gene encodes CDR1 MDHEN and CDR2 SYDVKM. CDR3 length: 21 amino acids. J lost 12 bases, V lost 3 bases, and 30 bases had no gene match. For the CDR3, the DNA is TGTGCCAGCAGTTTGACCGGGAATGAGGGAGCCTGGGACAGGGGGCGTCGAACCCGGTACTTC. This translates into CASSLTGNEGAWDRGRRTRYF.

The gene calls are TRBV11-1 and TRBJ2-7; 7 positions agree with TRBD2. CDR3 size: 14 residues. From germline, CDR1 is SGHAT and CDR2 FQDESV (reference sequence). J lost 3 bases, V lost 0 bases, and 2 bases had no gene match. CDR3 protein: CASSLAGGIYEQYF. In DNA form, the CDR3 reads TGTGCCAGCAGCTTAGCGGGAGGGATCTACGAGCAGTACTTC.

CDR3 DNA sequence: TGTGCCAGCAGCCCCCCGGGACAGGGTAAAGATACGCAGTATTTT. This sequence encodes CASSPPGQGKDTQYF. The chain carries TRBV7-3 and TRBJ2-3; 9 bases align to TRBD1. Germline lookup yields CDR1 SGHTA and CDR2 FQGTGA. V dropped 5 bases and J dropped 5; count of bases not matched to a gene: 8. The CDR3 spans 15 residues.

This clone was detected once. In DNA form, the CDR3 reads TGTGCCAGCAGTCCATATTACGGACTAGCGCCCACCTCCTACAATGAGCAGTTCTTC. It encodes CASSPYYGLAPTSYNEQFF. The chain recombines TRBV27 with TRBJ2-1; TRBD2 agrees at 9 bases. Germline V gene sequence: CDR1 MNHEY, CDR2 SMNVEV (reference sequence). V was clipped by 5 bases and J by 0 bases; unmatched bases: 14. The CDR3 runs to 19 residues.

The chain recombines TRBV27 with TRBJ1-4; 8 positions match TRBD1. The CDR3 runs 18 residues. Trimming cost V 5 bases and J 7 bases; bases outside gene matches: 18. Germline V lookup: CDR1 MNHEY, CDR2 SMNVEV (reference sequence). The CDR3 coding sequence is TGTGCCAGCAGTCGCGACAGGGGCGCATTCACAATCGGTGAAAAACTGTTTTTT. Its translation: CASSRDRGAFTIGEKLFF.

The chain employs TRBV6-5 and TRBJ1-4, with D possibly TRBD1 on 5 matching bases. CDR1 is MNHEY and CDR2 is SVGAGI in the germline V gene. The V gene lost 2 bases and the J gene lost 0 bases, with 7 bases spanning the gap. This CDR3 is built from 15 residues. The CDR3 spells CASSYEGSTNEKLFF. The CDR3 DNA follows: TGTGCCAGCAGTTACGAGGGGTCAACTAATGAAAAACTGTTTTTT.

J is TRBJ2-3 and V is TRBV9, with TRBD1 matching over 7 bases. Germline assignment: CDR1 SGDLS and CDR2 YYNGEE. This CDR3 is 16 amino acids long. With 0 bases clipped from V and 4 bases from J, the junction kept 8 bases outside the gene matches. CDR3: CASSVEETGRADTQYF. Here the CDR3 DNA reads TGTGCCAGCAGCGTAGAGGAGACAGGGCGCGCAGATACGCAGTATTTT.

The chain recombines TRBV18 with TRBJ2-2; D unclear. The V end was cut by 0 bases, the J end by 0 bases, with 11 bases between. The germline V gene has CDR1 KGHSH and CDR2 LQKENI. This CDR3 has 17 residues. CDR3 in amino acids: CASSPPSRAPNTGELFF. The CDR3 DNA reads as TGTGCCAGCTCACCACCTTCTCGCGCACCGAACACCGGGGAGCTGTTTTTT.

The V gene is TRBV4-3, the J gene TRBJ1-1, with 12 bases aligning to TRBD1. V shed 4 bases and J 5 bases; nucleotides not matched to a gene: 11. CDR1 LGHNA and CDR2 YSLEER come from the germline V gene. This CDR3 contains 17 residues. The CDR3 DNA sequence: TGCGCCAGCAGCCTCCCGGGACAGGGGGCGGCAGGGACTGAAGCTTTCTTT. Translating it yields CASSLPGQGAAGTEAFF.

The V gene is TRBV2, the J gene TRBJ2-7; tentative D call: TRBD2 (6 bases). Trimming stripped 5 bases from V and 0 bases from J, with 11 bases between. The CDR3 contains 14 residues. Looked up from germline, CDR1 is SNHLY and CDR2 is FYNNEI. In nucleotides, the CDR3 is TGTGCCAGCAGTACGGACGGGAGCTCCTACGAGCAGTACTTC. Its translation: CASSTDGSSYEQYF.

The J gene is TRBJ2-3, the V gene TRBV18; possibly TRBD1 for D (6 bases). The germline V and J ends were trimmed by 6 bases and 0 bases, with 25 bases remaining between them. Germline CDR1 KGHSH, CDR2 LQKENI. There are 19 residues in the CDR3. The CDR3 region is CASSRKLSGTPSSTDTQYF. In DNA, the CDR3 is TGTGCCAGCTCCCGGAAGCTATCCGGGACACCTTCTAGCACAGATACGCAGTATTTT.

This clone was detected once. This rearrangement joins TRBV19 to TRBJ1-1; D not resolved. Trimming cost V 5 bases and J 1 base, with 8 bases left between them. CDR1 and CDR2 from the germline V gene are LNHDA and SQIVND (reference sequence). The CDR3 extends over 13 amino acids. DNA of the CDR3: TGTGCCAGTAGTTTGGGCCAGAACACTGAAGCTTTCTTT. This gives the protein CASSLGQNTEAFF.

The V call is TRBV7-2, the J call TRBJ2-2; TRBD1 is a possible D gene (6 bases). This CDR3 has 17 amino acids. The germline gives CDR1 SGHTA, CDR2 FQGNSA. The V end was cut by 4 bases, the J end by 3 bases, with 18 bases between. Written as DNA, the CDR3 is TGTGCCAGCAGCTCGTCCGGGCAGGGGCGATACACCGGGGAGCTGTTTTTT. This sequence encodes CASSSSGQGRYTGELFF.

The chain combines TRBV28 with TRBJ2-4; D not resolved. V gave up 7 bases and J gave up 8 bases, with 12 bases separating them. Germline V lookup: CDR1 MDHEN, CDR2 SYDVKM. The CDR3 is 12 residues long. The CDR3 nucleotides read TGTGCCAGCACCGAACGGGCGGACATTCAGTACTTC. The encoded protein is CASTERADIQYF. Full variable domain (missing parts from reference TRBV28 and TRBJ2-4): DVKVTQSSRYLVKRTGEKVFLECVQDMDHENMFWYRQDPGLGLRLIYFSYDVKMKEKGDIPEGYSVSREKKERFSLILESASTNQTSMYLCASTERADIQYFGAGTRLSVL.